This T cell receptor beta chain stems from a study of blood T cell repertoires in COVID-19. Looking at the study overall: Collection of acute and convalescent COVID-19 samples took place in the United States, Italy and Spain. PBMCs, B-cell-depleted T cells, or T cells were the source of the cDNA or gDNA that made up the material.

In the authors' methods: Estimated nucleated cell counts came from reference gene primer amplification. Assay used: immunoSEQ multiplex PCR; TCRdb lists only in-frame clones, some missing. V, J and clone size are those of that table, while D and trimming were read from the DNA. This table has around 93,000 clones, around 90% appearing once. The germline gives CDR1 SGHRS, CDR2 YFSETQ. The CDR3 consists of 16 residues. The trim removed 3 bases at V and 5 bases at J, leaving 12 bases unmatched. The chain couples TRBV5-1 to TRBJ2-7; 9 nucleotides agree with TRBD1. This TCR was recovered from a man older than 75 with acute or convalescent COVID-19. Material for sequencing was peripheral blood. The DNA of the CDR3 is TGCGCCAGCAGCTGGCAGGGGACAGGGACTGGGAACGAGCAGTACTTC. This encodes CASSWQGTGTGNEQYF.